A selection of T cell receptor beta chains follows, all from one sample in a study of siplizumab effects on memory and regulatory T cells. The method was immunoSEQ multiplex PCR; TCRdb's version includes in-frame clones alone and lacks a portion of them. The sample holds roughly 100,000 clones, roughly 90% seen once. Sequencing used CD4+ T cells sorted from blood. Receptors were obtained from a human donor in good health. CDR3s include the opening cysteine and the closing phenylalanine or tryptophan. D genes are given only for firm matches. Some rows have no size entry. The others give once, few or many, or a class for an expanded clone.

v_gene: TRBV5-4; abundance: -; j_gene: TRBJ2-1; d_gene: -; CDR3nt: TGTGCCAGCGGAAAGGGACTTTACTACAATGAGCAGTTCTTC; CDR3aa: CASGKGLYYNEQFF
v_gene: TRBV7-8; abundance: -; j_gene: TRBJ2-5; d_gene: -; CDR3nt: TGTGCCAGCAGCCCCATGAGGGAGACCCAGTACTTC; CDR3aa: CASSPMRETQYF
v_gene: TRBV18; abundance: -; j_gene: TRBJ1-5; d_gene: -; CDR3nt: TGTGCCAGCTCACCACAAGGAAATAGCAATCAGCCCCAGCATTTT; CDR3aa: CASSPQGNSNQPQHF
v_gene: TRBV5-1; abundance: -; j_gene: TRBJ1-1; d_gene: -; CDR3nt: TGCGCCAGCAGCTTGGACAATCGGAAGACTGAAGCTTTCTTT; CDR3aa: CASSLDNRKTEAFF
v_gene: TRBV19; abundance: once; j_gene: TRBJ2-7; d_gene: -; CDR3nt: TGTGCCAGTAGTATTGCAGGGAACTCCTACGAGCAGTACTTC; CDR3aa: CASSIAGNSYEQYF
v_gene: TRBV18; abundance: -; j_gene: TRBJ1-1; d_gene: -; CDR3nt: TGTGCCAGCTCACAGGGACTTCAGAACACTGAAGCTTTCTTT; CDR3aa: CASSQGLQNTEAFF
v_gene: TRBV7-3; abundance: once; j_gene: TRBJ1-1; d_gene: TRBD1; CDR3nt: TGTGCCAGCAGCAACCGACAGGGGAGAACTTTCTTT; CDR3aa: CASSNRQGRTFF
v_gene: TRBV5-1; abundance: -; j_gene: TRBJ2-1; d_gene: -; CDR3nt: TGCGCCAGCAGCCCCCCGGGACTGATCTCCTACAATGAGCAGTTCTTC; CDR3aa: CASSPPGLISYNEQFF
v_gene: TRBV7-9; abundance: -; j_gene: TRBJ2-7; d_gene: TRBD1; CDR3nt: TGTGCCAGCAGCCGGGACAGGGATACCTACGAGCAGTACTTC; CDR3aa: CASSRDRDTYEQYF
v_gene: TRBV14; abundance: -; j_gene: TRBJ1-1; d_gene: TRBD1; CDR3nt: TGTGCCAGCAGCCGGGACAGGGCAAGTAACACTGAAGCTTTCTTT; CDR3aa: CASSRDRASNTEAFF
v_gene: TRBV14; abundance: -; j_gene: TRBJ2-3; d_gene: -; CDR3nt: TGTGCCAGCAGCCAAGATAAGCTCTACCCCAACTTAAGCACAGATACGCAGTATTTT; CDR3aa: CASSQDKLYPNLSTDTQYF
v_gene: TRBV27; abundance: -; j_gene: TRBJ1-5; d_gene: TRBD1; CDR3nt: TGTGCCAGCAGTCATCGACAGGGCCTTAGCAATCAGCCCCAGCATTTT; CDR3aa: CASSHRQGLSNQPQHF
v_gene: TRBV6-6; abundance: -; j_gene: TRBJ2-7; d_gene: -; CDR3nt: TGTGCCAGCAGTCCCAATCTTCGGGAGCAGTACTTC; CDR3aa: CASSPNLREQYF
v_gene: TRBV30; abundance: -; j_gene: TRBJ2-2; d_gene: -; CDR3nt: TGTGCCTGGATTGGGACTCGGGAGCTGTTTTTT; CDR3aa: CAWIGTRELFF
v_gene: TRBV27; abundance: -; j_gene: TRBJ1-2; d_gene: TRBD1; CDR3nt: TGTGCCAGCGGTGGACAGGGGGAACATGTCTATGGCTACACCTTC; CDR3aa: CASGGQGEHVYGYTF
v_gene: TRBV5-1; abundance: -; j_gene: TRBJ2-3; d_gene: TRBD2; CDR3nt: TGCGCCAGCAGCTTAAGGCTAGCGGGAGAGATGGGTACGCAGTATTTT; CDR3aa: CASSLRLAGEMGTQYF
v_gene: TRBV18; abundance: -; j_gene: TRBJ1-1; d_gene: TRBD1; CDR3nt: TGTGCCAGCTCACCAACACCGACAGGGACGAACACTGAAGCTTTCTTT; CDR3aa: CASSPTPTGTNTEAFF
v_gene: TRBV28; abundance: -; j_gene: TRBJ1-5; d_gene: TRBD1; CDR3nt: TGTGCCAGTCGGACAGGGAATCAGCCCCAGCATTTT; CDR3aa: CASRTGNQPQHF
v_gene: TRBV7-8; abundance: once; j_gene: TRBJ1-2; d_gene: -; CDR3nt: TGTGCCAGCAGCTCCTATAGGGATTGGTATGGCTACACCTTC; CDR3aa: CASSSYRDWYGYTF
v_gene: TRBV11-2; abundance: -; j_gene: TRBJ2-7; d_gene: -; CDR3nt: TGTGCCAGCAGCTCCCGAACAGGAGCCTACGAGCAGTACTTC; CDR3aa: CASSSRTGAYEQYF
v_gene: TRBV20-1; abundance: -; j_gene: TRBJ2-7; d_gene: -; CDR3nt: TGCAGTGCTGGAATCGGACAGGAGCAGTACTTC; CDR3aa: CSAGIGQEQYF
v_gene: TRBV25-1; abundance: -; j_gene: TRBJ1-2; d_gene: -; CDR3nt: TGTGCCAGCAGTGAATCTAGAGACCGCTGGCACTATGGCTACACCTTC; CDR3aa: CASSESRDRWHYGYTF
v_gene: TRBV19; abundance: few; j_gene: TRBJ1-1; d_gene: TRBD1; CDR3nt: TGTGCCAGTTCCCCGGGACAGCAAATGAACACTGAAGCTTTCTTT; CDR3aa: CASSPGQQMNTEAFF
v_gene: TRBV7-2; abundance: once; j_gene: TRBJ2-7; d_gene: TRBD2; CDR3nt: TGTGCCAGCAGCTTTAGGCCCACTAGCGGGATCTCCTACGAGCAGTACTTC; CDR3aa: CASSFRPTSGISYEQYF
v_gene: TRBV28; abundance: -; j_gene: TRBJ2-7; d_gene: TRBD2; CDR3nt: TGTGCCAGCATGGCGGGAGTGGTATACGAGCAGTACTTC; CDR3aa: CASMAGVVYEQYF
v_gene: TRBV6-1; abundance: -; j_gene: TRBJ2-3; d_gene: -; CDR3nt: TGTGCCAGCAGTCCCCGGATTAACCCCACAGATACGCAGTATTTT; CDR3aa: CASSPRINPTDTQYF
v_gene: TRBV18; abundance: -; j_gene: TRBJ1-1; d_gene: -; CDR3nt: TGTGCCAGCTCTCCTCAGGGAAACACTGAAGCTTTCTTT; CDR3aa: CASSPQGNTEAFF
v_gene: TRBV6-5; abundance: -; j_gene: TRBJ1-2; d_gene: -; CDR3nt: TGTGCCAGCAGTTACTCGGCTGTGGGGTATGGCTACACCTTC; CDR3aa: CASSYSAVGYGYTF
v_gene: TRBV5-6; abundance: -; j_gene: TRBJ1-4; d_gene: -; CDR3nt: TGTGCCAGCAGCTTCTCGTTTGGGGAAAAACTGTTTTTT; CDR3aa: CASSFSFGEKLFF
v_gene: TRBV5-1; abundance: -; j_gene: TRBJ2-3; d_gene: -; CDR3nt: TGCGCCAGCAGCTGGATTTCCCCAGATACGCAGTATTTT; CDR3aa: CASSWISPDTQYF
v_gene: TRBV11-2; abundance: few; j_gene: TRBJ1-3; d_gene: -; CDR3nt: TGTGCCAGCAGCCGTGACAGGTCCTCTGGAAACACCATATATTTT; CDR3aa: CASSRDRSSGNTIYF
v_gene: TRBV6-5; abundance: -; j_gene: TRBJ2-7; d_gene: -; CDR3nt: TGTGCCAGCTCAAGAACAGCAAGCTCCTACGAGCAGTACTTC; CDR3aa: CASSRTASSYEQYF
v_gene: TRBV19; abundance: once; j_gene: TRBJ2-7; d_gene: -; CDR3nt: TGTGCCAGCTTCGCGAGGGGACATAACTACGAGCAGTACTTC; CDR3aa: CASFARGHNYEQYF